The T cell receptor (beta chain) under discussion was sequenced for a study of cytomegalovirus exposure and HLA in healthy donors. General study points: Most TCR sequences were uncommon, yet certain public TCRs appeared in many donors. Most CMV-associated TCR beta chains were later found to appear HLA-restricted. The authors enumerated over 150 TCR beta chains as linked to cytomegalovirus.

It was healthy bone marrow donors who served as donors. CDR1 and CDR2 (germline): MNHEY, SVGAGI. The CDR3 has 11 residues. V was pared by 6 bases and J by 12 bases, with 12 bases between. In the case of this clone: Its antigen remains unidentified.

With 60 Vbeta and 13 Jbeta primers, the PCR was carried out. The table came from immunoSEQ multiplex PCR; TCRdb's copy has only in-frame clones and leaves some out. This table holds 150,000 to 200,000 clones, around 76% found once. The chain has TRBV6-5 and TRBJ2-1, with D possibly being TRBD2 (5 bases). The sequence derives from a woman in her 40s in good health and CMV-seronegative. The specimen was PBMCs. DNA for the CDR3: TGTGCCAGCAGCACCACTAGTGGGCAGTTCTTC. Translating gives CASSTTSGQFF.